The clone carrying this TCR beta chain was counted at least ten times. TCRdb re-called the 5' RACE reads through MiXCR, storing one row per CDR3 protein. There are 80,000 to 100,000 distinct CDR3 sequences in the sample; about 5% occur only once, and roughly 7.9% lies in the top ten. This sample is part of a study of neurological immune-mediated disorders. Time point denoted: longitudinal time-point 2. CDR1 is SGHDN, CDR2 FVKESK, per germline. CDR3 size: 17 residues. J gave up 7 bases and V 0 bases, and 6 bases lay outside the gene matches. The sequencing input was PBMCs. V usage is TRBV14 and J usage is TRBJ2-1, with 13 bases fitting TRBD2. The receptor comes from a woman between 55 and 75 years old with multiple sclerosis. The CDR3 bases are TGTGCCAGCAGCCAAGATTTCCGGGGACTAGCGGGGAATGAGCAGTTCTTC. Residues: CASSQDFRGLAGNEQFF.